This TCR beta chain was recovered during a study of breast tumors, draining lymph nodes, adjacent tissues. Study-wide results and caveats: Luminal-like breast cancer showed significantly higher tumor–nontumor repertoire similarity than basal-like. The data were judged consistent with most tumor T cells coming from lymph node and expanding in tumor. That most tumor T cells come from lymph nodes remained unproven. Compared with lymph nodes, tumors were less diverse; compared with nontumor tissue, more.

Axillary draining lymph nodes of breast cancer patients supplied the node samples. This clonotype was counted ten times or more. Its antigen is currently unknown. Each CDR3 protein gets one entry after TCRdb re-called the multiplex PCR reads with MiXCR. Of about 130,000 distinct CDR3 sequences listed, 20% to 25% are singletons. Trimming removed 8 bases from V and 7 bases from J; junction bases left unmatched: 10. The CDR3 runs 15 residues. Germline V lookup: CDR1 MNHEY, CDR2 SVGEGT. Specimen: axillary lymph node tissue. This receptor was identified in a female donor with breast cancer. Some clones in this sample may be carry-over from other donors' samples. The chain carries TRBV6-2 or TRBV6-3 and TRBJ2-7; 14 positions agree with TRBD2. The CDR3 protein is CASSSFRTSGGEQYF. The CDR3 DNA sequence: TGTGCCAGCTCTTCTTTCCGGACTAGCGGGGGGGAGCAGTACTTC.